A single sample is the source of the 29 T cell receptor beta chains below, sequenced in a study of shared clonotypes between healthy human individuals. Libraries were prepared by immunoSEQ multiplex PCR; TCRdb keeps only in-frame clonotypes and omits some of them. This sample has around 700,000 clones, with less than 80% found just once. Sequenced material: memory CD4+ T cells sorted from blood. The subset here: CD45RA-negative fraction. The receptors derive from a woman aged 25 to 39 in good health.

The chain combines TRBV10-2 with TRBJ2-6; D is perhaps TRBD2 (6 bases). Germline loops: CDR1 WSHSY, CDR2 SAAADI. The ends were cut back, 5 bases at V and 4 bases at J, with 18 bases in the middle. The CDR3 spans 17 residues. The CDR3 coding sequence is TGCGCCAGCAGTAAATCAGGACTAACGAGGGGGGCCAACGTCCTGACTTTC. It codes for CASSKSGLTRGANVLTF.

V gene TRBV5-4 combines with J gene TRBJ1-1, with D unresolved. Germline V gene lookup returns CDR1 SGHNT and CDR2 YYREEE (reference sequence). The CDR3 runs to 15 residues. V lost 0 bases, J lost 8 bases, and 17 bases lay in between. The CDR3 sequence is CASSLVSDLTREAFF. CDR3 bases: TGTGCCAGCAGCTTGGTGTCAGACTTAACCCGGGAAGCTTTCTTT.

This clone turned up a few times. The chain couples TRBV5-1 to TRBJ1-1, with a possible D match to TRBD1 (6 bases). Per germline, CDR1 SGHRS and CDR2 YFSETQ. CDR3 length: 16 amino acids. V lost 6 bases and J 4 bases, leaving 22 bases between the germline ends. The CDR3, as DNA: TGCGCCAGCACCAAACTAGGCGGTACAGGGATCACTGAAGCTTTCTTT. Protein sequence: CASTKLGGTGITEAFF. Full variable domain (remainder filled in from reference TRBV5-1 and TRBJ1-1): KAGVTQTPRYLIKTRGQQVTLSCSPISGHRSVSWYQQTPGQGLQFLFEYFSETQRNKGNFPGRFSGRQFSNSRSEMNVSTLELGDSALYLCASTKLGGTGITEAFFGQGTRLTVV.

This chain links TRBV10-3 with TRBJ1-5, with D maybe TRBD1 (6 bases). The CDR3 runs 13 residues. The germline V gene encodes CDR1 ENHRY and CDR2 SYGVKD. V was cut by 4 bases and J by 3 bases, with 7 bases left in between. The CDR3 DNA is TGTGCCATCAGTGGGACAGACAATCAGCCCCAGCATTTT. Its protein is CAISGTDNQPQHF.

The rearrangement links TRBV4-1 to TRBJ2-7, with D possibly TRBD1 on 6 matching bases. Germline V lookup: CDR1 MGHRA, CDR2 YSYEKL. This CDR3 has 15 amino acids. The V gene lost 1 base and the J gene lost 7 bases, with 17 bases spanning the gap. The CDR3 nucleotides are TGCGCCAGCAGCCAAGCCCCGGACAGTTTGAGGGAGCAGTACTTC. It yields the protein CASSQAPDSLREQYF.

This clone was detected once. V is TRBV7-9 and J is TRBJ1-2; D is perhaps TRBD1 (6 bases). Trimming cost V 3 bases and J 7 bases, with 9 bases left between them. The CDR3 extends over 12 amino acids. Germline lookup yields CDR1 SEHNR and CDR2 FQNEAQ (reference sequence). This CDR3 reads CASSLDSSGYTF. The DNA for the CDR3 is TGTGCCAGCAGCTTGGACAGTTCTGGCTACACCTTC.

As concerns this clone: In the same sample, other DNA sequences code for this CDR3. This rearrangement joins TRBV5-4 to TRBJ2-7; D might be TRBD1 (7 bases). V lost 3 bases, J lost 2 bases, and 12 bases lay in between. Germline V gene data show CDR1 as SGHNT and CDR2 as YYREEE (reference sequence). This CDR3 is 14 amino acids long. CDR3 DNA sequence: TGTGCCAGCAGCTCAGGGGGGCAACCCTACGAGCAGTACTTC. Protein sequence: CASSSGGQPYEQYF.

DNA for the CDR3: TGTGCCAGCTCGCCTAGGGAGATTCAAGAGACCCAGTACTTC. It codes for CASSPREIQETQYF. The J gene is TRBJ2-5, the V gene TRBV18; weak D call: TRBD2 (5 bases). V was trimmed by 6 bases and J by 2 bases, leaving 13 bases between them. Germline CDR1 and CDR2: KGHSH and LQKENI. The CDR3 extends over 14 amino acids.

The chain links TRBV10-3 to TRBJ2-7, with D tentatively TRBD2 (6 bases). The CDR3 sequence is 13 residues long. From germline, CDR1 is ENHRY and CDR2 SYGVKD. V gave up 5 bases and J gave up 5 bases, with 13 bases separating them. The CDR3 bases are TGTGCCATCAGTCGACTAGGATCCAACGAGCAGTACTTC. Amino acids: CAISRLGSNEQYF.

J is TRBJ2-1 and V is TRBV10-3; TRBD1 matches at 8 bases. After removal of 6 bases from V and 6 bases from J, the junction contained 1 base not matched to a gene. Germline V gene lookup returns CDR1 ENHRY and CDR2 SYGVKD. The CDR3 contains 12 residues. Written as DNA, the CDR3 is TGTGCCATCAGCGGACAGGGCAATGAGCAGTTCTTC. Encoded protein: CAISGQGNEQFF.

This CDR3 is CASTFAGTENNEQFF. In DNA, the CDR3 is TGTGCCAGCACGTTCGCCGGGACGGAAAACAATGAGCAGTTCTTC. The J gene is TRBJ2-1, the V gene TRBV19, with D possibly being TRBD1 or TRBD2 (5 bases each). The CDR3 extends over 15 amino acids. V gave up 9 bases and J gave up 5 bases, with 20 bases separating them. CDR1 is LNHDA and CDR2 is SQIVND in the germline V gene (reference sequence).

This clone was detected only once. This chain uses TRBV28 with TRBJ1-1; 10 nucleotides line up with TRBD1. Germline V lookup: CDR1 MDHEN, CDR2 SYDVKM. V lost 7 bases, J lost 1 base, and 3 bases stayed unmatched. CDR3 length: 14 residues. The DNA of the CDR3 is TGTGCCAGCACCGGACAGGGGGAGAACACTGAAGCTTTCTTT. Translation gives CASTGQGENTEAFF.

The chain uses TRBV27 and TRBJ2-2; no definite D call. The CDR3 consists of 13 residues. Per germline, CDR1 MNHEY and CDR2 SMNVEV (reference sequence). The V end lost 7 bases, the J end lost 2 bases, and 8 bases lay between the germline ends. In DNA form, the CDR3 reads TGTGCCAGCAAGAAGGTTAACACCGGGGAGCTGTTTTTT. This encodes CASKKVNTGELFF.

The rearrangement links TRBV7-9 to TRBJ2-1; unclear D gene. V shed 6 bases and J shed 5 bases, with 14 bases lying between them. In germline, CDR1 is SEHNR, CDR2 FQNEAQ (reference sequence). The CDR3 sequence is 14 residues long. This chain's CDR3 is CASSFTPRNNEQFF. The CDR3 nucleotides read TGTGCCAGCAGTTTCACTCCCCGTAACAATGAGCAGTTCTTC.

The chain recombines TRBV28 with TRBJ1-5, with D maybe TRBD1 (6 bases). CDR3 length: 15 residues. Trimming cost V 7 bases and J 6 bases, with 19 bases left between them. Germline CDR1 is MDHEN and CDR2 is SYDVKM. CDR3 residues: CASTFDGGSFQPQHF. The CDR3 DNA sequence: TGTGCCAGCACTTTTGACGGGGGCTCTTTTCAGCCCCAGCATTTT.

The chain has TRBV18 and TRBJ2-2; the match to TRBD1 covers 9 bases. Germline V lookup: CDR1 KGHSH, CDR2 LQKENI. V shed 0 bases and J 5 bases; nucleotides not matched to a gene: 4. CDR3 size: 16 residues. DNA for the CDR3: TGTGCCAGCTCACCACCCAACGGACAGGGGACCGGGGAGCTGTTTTTT. Its protein product is CASSPPNGQGTGELFF. Full variable domain (outside the CDR3, taken from reference TRBV18 and TRBJ2-2): NAGVMQNPRHLVRRRGQEARLRCSPMKGHSHVYWYRQLPEEGLKFMVYLQKENIIDESGMPKERFSAEFPKEGPSILRIQQVVRGDSAAYFCASSPPNGQGTGELFFGEGSRLTVL.

For the CDR3, the DNA is TGTGCCAGCAGTTCGGGACTAGCGGGAGAAGAGACCCAGTACTTC. This encodes CASSSGLAGEETQYF. The gene calls are TRBV28 and TRBJ2-5, with TRBD2 matching 14 bases. The junction had 1 base not matched to a gene; V was cut back by 4 bases and J by 3 bases. Germline V CDR1 and CDR2: MDHEN, SYDVKM. The CDR3 runs 15 residues.

The J gene is TRBJ2-2, the V gene TRBV5-4; either TRBD1 or TRBD2 may supply D (6 bases each). Germline lookup yields CDR1 SGHNT and CDR2 YYREEE (reference sequence). Trimming shortened V by 0 bases and J by 4 bases, and 13 bases separated the two germline ends. This CDR3 region has 16 residues. The CDR3 sequence: CASSLAPGAATGELFF. The CDR3 region has the DNA TGTGCCAGCAGCTTGGCCCCGGGGGCGGCCACCGGGGAGCTGTTTTTT.

V is TRBV2 and J is TRBJ2-3, with 10 bases that match TRBD2. There are 15 residues in the CDR3. Unmatched junction bases numbered 8, after V lost 7 bases and J lost 4 bases. In germline, CDR1 is SNHLY, CDR2 FYNNEI. CDR3 region: CASTLGLAVSDTQYF. The CDR3 region has the DNA TGTGCCAGCACACTAGGACTAGCGGTCTCAGATACGCAGTATTTT.

This chain connects TRBV2 to TRBJ1-5, with 7 bases that match TRBD1. V shed 6 bases and J 10 bases; nucleotides not matched to a gene: 9. The CDR3 is 13 residues long. The germline gives CDR1 SNHLY, CDR2 FYNNEI. CDR3 nucleotides: TGTGCCAGCAGGAGGGACAGCGAAGATCCCCAGCATTTT. It is translated as CASRRDSEDPQHF.

V usage is TRBV29-1 and J usage is TRBJ2-7, with D possibly matching TRBD2 (7 bases). V lost 7 bases, J lost 4 bases, and 17 bases lay in between. The CDR3 totals 13 residues. Germline assignment: CDR1 SQVTM and CDR2 ANQGSEA. The chain's CDR3 is CSAVGGDTYEQYF. The DNA for the CDR3 is TGCAGCGCCGTGGGAGGGGACACATACGAGCAGTACTTC.

J is TRBJ1-5 and V is TRBV4-1; no reliable D call. There are 17 residues in the CDR3. From germline, CDR1 is MGHRA and CDR2 YSYEKL. V was cut by 3 bases and J by 1 base, with 16 bases left in between. DNA of the CDR3: TGCGCCAGCAGCCAGACCCCCCTACCTGCGAGCAATCAGCCCCAGCATTTT. As protein: CASSQTPLPASNQPQHF.

The V and J genes are TRBV6-5 and TRBJ2-7; possible D gene TRBD1, 6 bases. V was clipped by 6 bases and J by 3 bases, with 12 bases between them. Looked up from germline, CDR1 is MNHEY and CDR2 is SVGAGI. The CDR3 sequence is 13 residues long. CDR3 in DNA: TGTGCCAGCAGGGTGACAGGAGGCTACGAGCAGTACTTC. Translation: CASRVTGGYEQYF.

This clone came up once. The chain uses TRBV19 and TRBJ2-1; 10 bases map to TRBD2. The germline V gene has CDR1 LNHDA and CDR2 SQIVND (reference sequence). V lost 4 bases to trimming and J lost 3 bases; unmatched junction nucleotides: 3. The CDR3 is made up of 15 amino acids. The CDR3 here is CASSKASGSYNEQFF. CDR3 DNA: TGTGCCAGTAGTAAGGCTAGCGGGAGCTACAATGAGCAGTTCTTC. The variable domain in full, completed from reference TRBV19 and TRBJ2-1, reads DGGITQSPKYLFRKEGQNVTLSCEQNLNHDAMYWYRQDPGQGLRLIYYSQIVNDFQKGDIAEGYSVSREKKESFPLTVTSAQKNPTAFYLCASSKASGSYNEQFFGPGTRLTVL.

This rearrangement joins TRBV7-8 to TRBJ2-3; D is uncertain. V was clipped by 5 bases and J by 0 bases, with 15 bases between them. Germline assignment: CDR1 SGHVS and CDR2 FQNEAQ. This CDR3 region has 16 residues. CDR3 in DNA: TGTGCCAGCAGCCCCCGGCGTGACCCTAGCACAGATACGCAGTATTTT. It yields the protein CASSPRRDPSTDTQYF.

This CDR3 reads CASRPGLAGRNNEQFF. CDR3 coding DNA: TGTGCCAGCAGGCCCGGACTAGCGGGACGGAACAATGAGCAGTTCTTC. The chain uses TRBV5-6 and TRBJ2-1; 12 positions agree with TRBD2. The length of the CDR3 is 16 residues. Germline assignment: CDR1 SGHDT and CDR2 YYEEEE. J was trimmed by 5 bases and V by 5 bases; bases with no gene match: 8.

This clone has only a few counts. This rearrangement joins TRBV30 to TRBJ2-2, with TRBD1 matching over 8 bases. The CDR3 totals 15 residues. CDR1 is GTSNPN and CDR2 is SVGIG in the germline V gene (reference sequence). Trimming cost V 0 bases and J 2 bases; bases outside gene matches: 2. The CDR3 DNA reads as TGTGCCTGGAGTGTAGGACAGGGTAACACCGGGGAGCTGTTTTTT. This codes for CAWSVGQGNTGELFF.

This clone was counted a few times. The chain recombines TRBV7-6 with TRBJ2-3; TRBD1 matches at 8 bases. Germline V gives CDR1 SGHVS, CDR2 FNYEAQ. The CDR3 totals 14 residues. After removal of 5 bases from V and 5 bases from J, the junction contained 6 bases not matched to a gene. CDR3 DNA: TGTGCCAGCAGCCAAAAGACAGGGGAAGATACGCAGTATTTT. Protein sequence: CASSQKTGEDTQYF.

This chain connects TRBV30 to TRBJ2-3, with a possible D match to TRBD1 (6 bases). Germline CDR1 and CDR2: GTSNPN and SVGIG (reference sequence). The V and J ends lost 4 bases and 2 bases respectively, with 7 bases between them. This CDR3 spans 12 amino acids. The CDR3 DNA reads TGTGCCTGGAAGGGGGTCACAGATACGCAGTATTTT. It is translated as CAWKGVTDTQYF.